A single sample is the source of the 32 T cell receptor beta chains below, sequenced in a study of T cells after yellow fever vaccination. TCRdb ran MiXCR on the 5' RACE reads and lists one entry per CDR3 protein. The sample holds more than 95,000 distinct CDR3 sequences, about 8.4% seen once. The sequenced sample was CD8+ T cells sorted from PBMCs, obtained on the day of the yellow fever booster vaccination. These receptors all come from a young man who received the YFV17D yellow fever vaccine.

There are many counts of this clonotype. The CDR3 region has the DNA TGTGCCATCAAGTCAGGGGGCACTGAAGCTTTCTTT. Protein sequence: CAIKSGGTEAFF. The chain combines TRBV10-3 with TRBJ1-1; TRBD1 matches 7 bases. V trimming: 7 bases; J trimming: 4 bases; junction bases outside the gene matches: 3. The CDR3 runs 12 residues. CDR1 is ENHRY and CDR2 is SYGVKD in the germline V gene.

A few counts support this clonotype. CDR3: CASSLYLVGDTQYF. CDR3 DNA: TGCGCCAGCAGCTTGTATCTTGTAGGTGATACGCAGTATTTT. The V call is TRBV5-1, the J call TRBJ2-3; D uncertain. The CDR3 is made up of 14 amino acids. Between the trimmed V and J ends, which lost 1 base and 6 bases, there was a span of 12 bases. The germline V gene encodes CDR1 SGHRS and CDR2 YFSETQ.

This clonotype was counted only a few times. The chain employs TRBV28 and TRBJ2-7; 10 nucleotides align to TRBD1. The V segment lost 5 bases and the J segment 5 bases; nucleotides outside the gene matches: 9. The CDR3 is made up of 15 amino acids. Germline CDR1 and CDR2: MDHEN and SYDVKM. The DNA for the CDR3 is TGTGCCAGCAGTCTTGGGTGGGGACAGGGGAACGAGCAGTACGTC. Its protein product is CASSLGWGQGNEQYV.

The table lists this clonotype with a few counts. This chain connects TRBV28 to TRBJ2-6; 7 bases are a match to TRBD1. The CDR3 is 17 residues long. Losses at the gene ends were 6 bases for V and 0 bases for J; bases not matched to a gene: 8. Germline lookup yields CDR1 MDHEN and CDR2 SYDVKM. CDR3 sequence: CASSDRAPISGANVLTF. Here the CDR3 DNA reads TGTGCCAGCAGCGACAGGGCCCCCATCTCTGGGGCCAACGTCCTGACTTTC.

This clonotype has a count of ten or more. V gene TRBV4-2 combines with J gene TRBJ2-5; 10 nucleotides align to TRBD2. Per germline, CDR1 LGHNA and CDR2 YNFKEQ. Trimming at V came to 1 base and at J to 4 bases, leaving 9 bases not matched to a gene. The CDR3 is 17 amino acids. In DNA form, the CDR3 reads TGTGCCAGCAGCCAAGTCGCAGGAGCGGGGGGGATAGAGACCCAGTACTTC. This encodes CASSQVAGAGGIETQYF.

V is TRBV6-2 or TRBV6-3 and J is TRBJ1-1; no clear D gene. Germline loops: CDR1 MNHEY, CDR2 SVGEGT. The CDR3 consists of 14 residues. The V end was cut by 2 bases, the J end by 4 bases, with 11 bases between. The CDR3, as DNA: TGTGCCAGCAGTTACCCGGTCCGGGCCACTGAAGCTTTCTTT. It translates to CASSYPVRATEAFF.

This clonotype appeared a few times. For the CDR3, the DNA is TGTGCCAGCAGTCCAGGGGTAGCTGGAAACACCATATATTTT. Translating it yields CASSPGVAGNTIYF. This chain uses TRBV27 with TRBJ1-3; D possibly corresponds to TRBD1 (6 bases). Trimming removed 5 bases at V and 2 bases at J, with 10 bases between. The CDR3 has 14 amino acids. CDR1 MNHEY and CDR2 SMNVEV come from the germline V gene (reference sequence).

This clonotype was counted between two and nine times. V is TRBV5-8 and J is TRBJ2-3; D ambiguous. Germline CDR1 SGHTS, CDR2 YDEGEE. V lost 4 bases and J 6 bases, leaving 9 bases between the germline ends. The CDR3 length is 12 residues. The CDR3: CASSARLDTQYF. CDR3 sequence (DNA): TGTGCCAGCAGCGCGAGGTTGGATACGCAGTATTTT.

The sample holds a few counts of this clonotype. The CDR3 is CASSLLLGPGELFF. CDR3 coding DNA: TGTGCCAGCAGTTTATTACTAGGGCCCGGGGAGCTGTTTTTT. The V and J genes are TRBV12-3 or TRBV12-4 and TRBJ2-2; D might be TRBD2 (5 bases). The germline V and J ends were trimmed by 2 bases and 6 bases, with 10 bases remaining between them. The CDR3 sequence is 14 residues long.

This clonotype was observed a handful of times. The chain couples TRBV7-2 to TRBJ2-1, with TRBD1 matching 7 bases. Germline trimming cut 1 base from V and 3 bases from J; bases unmatched to any gene: 6. There are 16 residues in the CDR3. CDR1 is SGHTA and CDR2 is FQGNSA in the germline V gene. The DNA of the CDR3 is TGTGCCAGCAGCTTAGTTTGGGACAGTGTCTACAATGAGCAGTTCTTC. It is translated as CASSLVWDSVYNEQFF.

This clonotype was seen a few times. The chain combines TRBV5-1 with TRBJ1-6, with D maybe TRBD1 (5 bases). V lost 7 bases, J lost 0 bases, and 14 bases lay in between. Germline loops: CDR1 SGHRS, CDR2 YFSETQ. CDR3 length: 16 amino acids. The CDR3 DNA is TGCGCCAGCCGGACATTGGCTAGCTCCTATAATTCACCCCTCCACTTT. Translating it yields CASRTLASSYNSPLHF.

The rearrangement joins TRBV19 to TRBJ1-2, with TRBD1 identical over 9 bases. The CDR3 runs to 14 residues. Germline V lookup: CDR1 LNHDA, CDR2 SQIVND (reference sequence). V trimming: 5 bases; J trimming: 4 bases; junction bases outside the gene matches: 5. For the CDR3, the DNA is TGTGCCAGTAGTGTTACAGGGGGCACCTATGGCTACACCTTC. Translated, it gives CASSVTGGTYGYTF. The entire variable domain, with the rest obtained from reference TRBV19 and TRBJ1-2, is as follows: DGGITQSPKYLFRKEGQNVTLSCEQNLNHDAMYWYRQDPGQGLRLIYYSQIVNDFQKGDIAEGYSVSREKKESFPLTVTSAQKNPTAFYLCASSVTGGTYGYTFGSGTRLTVV.

The CDR3 loop is CASSPGTSGGVDTQYF. The CDR3 DNA reads TGTGCCAGCAGTCCCGGGACTAGCGGGGGAGTAGATACGCAGTATTTT. V is TRBV7-9 and J is TRBJ2-3; 14 positions agree with TRBD2. Germline V gives CDR1 SEHNR, CDR2 FQNEAQ (reference sequence). The CDR3 is 16 residues long. The ends lost 6 bases at V and 5 bases at J; junction bases unmatched: 7.

The rearrangement uses TRBV21-1 and TRBJ1-1; the table's D call, TRBD1, was not checked against the DNA. TRBV21-1 is an annotated pseudogene. The CDR3 contains 16 residues. The CDR3 here is CASSKEGDRGGREAFF. For the CDR3, the DNA is TGTGCCAGCAGCAAAGAGGGAGACAGGGGGGGTCGTGAAGCTTTCTTT.

This chain connects TRBV6-2 or TRBV6-3 to TRBJ1-1; the D gene is possibly TRBD1 (5 bases). This CDR3 region has 14 residues. Trimming removed 3 bases at V and 1 base at J, with 9 bases between. The germline CDR1 and CDR2 sequences are MNHEY and SVGEGT. The CDR3 loop is CASSYGGQNTEAFF. CDR3 bases: TGTGCCAGCAGTTATGGGGGTCAGAACACTGAAGCTTTCTTT.

The table lists this clonotype with a few counts. This sequence joins TRBV7-6 and TRBJ2-3; no firm D call. V lost 5 bases, J lost 5 bases, and 8 bases lay in between. This CDR3 spans 12 amino acids. From germline, CDR1 is SGHVS and CDR2 FNYEAQ. The CDR3: CASSHPLDTQYF. The CDR3 nucleotides are TGTGCCAGCAGCCACCCCCTAGATACGCAGTATTTT.

This clonotype was observed a handful of times. The chain links TRBV4-1 to TRBJ1-5, with D possibly being TRBD1 (6 bases). The CDR3 runs 19 residues. Looked up from germline, CDR1 is MGHRA and CDR2 is YSYEKL. V dropped 1 base and J dropped 0 bases, with 19 bases sitting between them. CDR3 loop: CASSQVRGANRDSNQPQHF. CDR3 DNA sequence: TGCGCCAGCAGCCAAGTCCGTGGGGCGAACAGGGATAGCAATCAGCCCCAGCATTTT.

The rearrangement joins TRBV7-3 to TRBJ2-2; D may be TRBD1 (6 bases). Trimming removed 5 bases from V and 4 bases from J, with 14 bases in between. In germline, CDR1 is SGHTA, CDR2 FQGTGA. CDR3 length: 15 residues. For the CDR3, the DNA is TGTGCCAGCAGCATAGGGGGTTCGACCACCGGGGAGCTGTTTTTT. The encoded protein is CASSIGGSTTGELFF.

The CDR3 protein is CASLLTGSYEQYF. The CDR3 coding sequence is TGTGCCAGCCTTCTCACCGGCTCCTACGAGCAGTACTTC. This chain links TRBV7-9 with TRBJ2-7; D is uncertain. Germline CDR1 SEHNR, CDR2 FQNEAQ (reference sequence). The CDR3 consists of 13 residues. Trimming shortened V by 8 bases and J by 0 bases, and 11 bases separated the two germline ends.

This chain links TRBV7-2 with TRBJ2-7; TRBD2 matches at 11 bases. Germline V gene lookup returns CDR1 SGHTA and CDR2 FQGNSA. V dropped 5 bases and J dropped 7; count of bases not matched to a gene: 13. The CDR3 totals 16 residues. CDR3 sequence (DNA): TGTGCCAGCAGCCCTCGACTAGCGGGGAATTCGAGGGAGCAGTACTTC. Its protein is CASSPRLAGNSREQYF. Looking up the rest from reference TRBV7-2 and TRBJ2-7 gives the full variable domain: GAGVSQSPSNKVTEKGKDVELRCDPISGHTALYWYRQSLGQGLEFLIYFQGNSAPDKSGLPSDRFSAERTGGSVSTLTIQRTQQEDSAVYLCASSPRLAGNSREQYFGPGTRLTVT.

CDR3 DNA sequence: TGTGCCAGCAGGCATACGTGGGAACCAGACAGGGTGTGGGAGACCCAGTACTTC. Translated: CASRHTWEPDRVWETQYF. The V gene is TRBV7-2, the J gene TRBJ2-5; 7 nucleotides line up with TRBD1. Losses at the gene ends were 6 bases for V and 5 bases for J; bases not matched to a gene: 21. Germline V gives CDR1 SGHTA, CDR2 FQGNSA. This CDR3 contains 18 residues.

This clonotype was detected a few times. This chain connects TRBV6-2 or TRBV6-3 to TRBJ2-1; TRBD1 agrees at 10 bases. The CDR3 length is 14 residues. Trimming at V came to 5 bases and at J to 7 bases, leaving 5 bases not matched to a gene. Germline V gives CDR1 MNHEY, CDR2 SVGEGT. CDR3 sequence: CASSMTGGVNEQFF. CDR3 nucleotide sequence: TGTGCCAGCAGTATGACAGGGGGCGTTAATGAGCAGTTCTTC.

This clonotype turned up a few times. The chain employs TRBV5-6 and TRBJ2-5; D not certain. V was clipped by 3 bases and J by 4 bases, with 13 bases between them. The CDR3 is made up of 14 amino acids. In germline, CDR1 is SGHDT, CDR2 YYEEEE. The CDR3 sequence: CASSSSGPRETQYF. In DNA form, the CDR3 reads TGTGCCAGCAGCTCTTCCGGGCCAAGAGAGACCCAGTACTTC.

This clonotype was seen a few times. The chain carries TRBV7-6 and TRBJ2-3; D call uncertain. CDR1 and CDR2 (germline): SGHVS, FNYEAQ. The CDR3 is made up of 13 amino acids. The V gene lost 6 bases and the J gene lost 6 bases, with 13 bases spanning the gap. The CDR3 DNA sequence: TGTGCCAGCAGTTTGGGCCTTGGGGATACGCAGTATTTT. Translation: CASSLGLGDTQYF. The full variable domain, rest sourced from reference TRBV7-6 and TRBJ2-3, is GAGVSQSPRYKVTKRGQDVALRCDPISGHVSLYWYRQALGQGPEFLTYFNYEAQQDKSGLPNDRFSAERPEGSISTLTIQRTEQRDSAMYRCASSLGLGDTQYFGPGTRLTVL.

For the CDR3, the DNA is TGCGCCAGCAGCCAAGAGGCCCGCACAGATACGCAGTATTTT. Translating it yields CASSQEARTDTQYF. V usage is TRBV4-3 and J usage is TRBJ2-3; D gene ambiguous. V was clipped by 0 bases and J by 1 base, with 5 bases between them. CDR1 is LGHNA, CDR2 YSLEER, per germline. CDR3 length equals 14 residues.

This clonotype was counted only a few times. The gene calls are TRBV20-1 and TRBJ2-7; tentative D call: TRBD2 (6 bases). The germline gives CDR1 DFQATT, CDR2 SNEGSKA (reference sequence). The CDR3 has 16 amino acids. With 3 bases removed from V and 4 bases from J, the gap between germline ends came to 22 bases. The CDR3 sequence: CSARHSGGTRHYEQYF. The CDR3 DNA reads as TGCAGTGCTAGGCATTCAGGCGGGACGAGACATTACGAGCAGTACTTC.

The chain combines TRBV7-8 with TRBJ2-7; possibly TRBD1 for D (5 bases). V lost 1 base, J lost 3 bases, and 7 bases lay in between. The CDR3 extends over 13 amino acids. Germline lookup yields CDR1 SGHVS and CDR2 FQNEAQ. CDR3 region: CASSLGRGYEQYF. CDR3 in DNA: TGTGCCAGCAGCTTAGGTAGGGGCTACGAGCAGTACTTC.

The chain carries TRBV12-3 or TRBV12-4 and TRBJ2-2; D may be TRBD1 (6 bases). The ends were cut back, 5 bases at V and 7 bases at J, with 17 bases in the middle. The CDR3 is made up of 15 amino acids. In nucleotides, the CDR3 is TGTGCCAGCAGTGAATTGGGACCAGGGGACGGGGAGCTGTTTTTT. Its protein product is CASSELGPGDGELFF.

This clonotype was observed a few times. The chain uses TRBV7-8 and TRBJ1-4; D is unresolved. CDR1 and CDR2 from the germline V gene are SGHVS and FQNEAQ. This CDR3 has 16 residues. V was cut by 5 bases and J by 0 bases, with 13 bases left in between. The CDR3 sequence: CASSPSTITTNEKLFF. DNA for the CDR3: TGTGCCAGCAGCCCCTCCACTATTACAACTAATGAAAAACTGTTTTTT.

This clonotype came up a few times. The genes are TRBV19 and TRBJ2-1; the match to TRBD1 covers 7 bases. Germline V lookup: CDR1 LNHDA, CDR2 SQIVND (reference sequence). V lost 6 bases to trimming and J lost 8 bases; unmatched junction nucleotides: 10. This CDR3 is built from 14 residues. DNA of the CDR3: TGTGCCAGTAGCTTAGACAGGGCCCTCGATGAGCAGTTCTTC. It yields the protein CASSLDRALDEQFF.

This sequence joins TRBV6-4 and TRBJ2-1, with D possibly TRBD1 on 5 matching bases. The CDR3 is 14 amino acids. V shed 5 bases and J shed 5 bases, with 13 bases lying between them. Germline V gene lookup returns CDR1 MRHNA and CDR2 SNTAGT. The CDR3 bases are TGTGCCAGCAGTCCGGACACCCCGCACAATGAGCAGTTCTTC. Its protein is CASSPDTPHNEQFF.

This clonotype was counted between two and nine times. This chain links TRBV6-5 with TRBJ2-5, with 8 nucleotides matching TRBD1. Per germline, CDR1 MNHEY and CDR2 SVGAGI. The junction had 5 bases not matched to a gene; V was cut back by 7 bases and J by 4 bases. The CDR3 has 13 residues. The CDR3 DNA reads as TGTGCCAGCACCAGGGGGCTCGGAGAGACCCAGTACTTC. Protein: CASTRGLGETQYF.